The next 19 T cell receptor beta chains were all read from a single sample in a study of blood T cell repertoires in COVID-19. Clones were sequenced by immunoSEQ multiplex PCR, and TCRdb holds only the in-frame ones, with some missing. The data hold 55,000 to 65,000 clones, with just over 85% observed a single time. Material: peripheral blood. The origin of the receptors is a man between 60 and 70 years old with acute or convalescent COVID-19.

CDR3 sequence (DNA): TGTGCCAGTAGTATAACAGGGCCCGGTCAGCCCCAGCATTTT. This gives the protein CASSITGPGQPQHF. This chain joins TRBV19 and TRBJ1-5; perhaps TRBD1 as D (6 bases). CDR3 length: 14 residues. V gave up 2 bases and J gave up 6 bases, with 11 bases separating them. Germline V gene lookup returns CDR1 LNHDA and CDR2 SQIVND (reference sequence).

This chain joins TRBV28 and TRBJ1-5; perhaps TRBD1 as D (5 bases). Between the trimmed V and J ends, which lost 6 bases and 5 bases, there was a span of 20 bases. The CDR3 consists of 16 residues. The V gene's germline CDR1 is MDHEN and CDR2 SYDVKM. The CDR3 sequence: CASRGGGDSRYQPQHF. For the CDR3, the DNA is TGTGCCAGCAGGGGTGGTGGTGACAGCCGATATCAGCCCCAGCATTTT.

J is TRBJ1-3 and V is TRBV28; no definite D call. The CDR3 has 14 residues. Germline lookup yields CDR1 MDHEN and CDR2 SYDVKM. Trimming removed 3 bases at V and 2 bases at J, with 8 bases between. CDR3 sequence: CASSLIGPGNTIYF. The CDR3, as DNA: TGTGCCAGCAGTTTGATCGGTCCTGGAAACACCATATATTTT.

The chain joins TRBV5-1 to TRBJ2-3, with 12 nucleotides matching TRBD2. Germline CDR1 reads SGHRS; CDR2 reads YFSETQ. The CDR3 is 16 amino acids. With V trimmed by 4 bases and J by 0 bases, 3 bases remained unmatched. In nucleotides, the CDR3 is TGCGCCAGCAGCCCGGGACTAGCGGGTAGCACAGATACGCAGTATTTT. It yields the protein CASSPGLAGSTDTQYF.

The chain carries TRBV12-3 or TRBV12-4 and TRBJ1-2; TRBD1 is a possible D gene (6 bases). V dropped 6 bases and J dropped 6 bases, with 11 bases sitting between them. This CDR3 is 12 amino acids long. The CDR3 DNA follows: TGTGCCAGCAGCCACAGACAGGATGGCTACACCTTC. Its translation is CASSHRQDGYTF.

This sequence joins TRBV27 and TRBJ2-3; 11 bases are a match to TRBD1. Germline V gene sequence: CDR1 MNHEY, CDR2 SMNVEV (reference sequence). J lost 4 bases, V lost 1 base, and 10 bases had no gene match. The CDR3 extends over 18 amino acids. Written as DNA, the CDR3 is TGTGCCAGCAGTTTATTCGCCCTCCGGGACAGGGGGTCAGATACGCAGTATTTT. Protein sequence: CASSLFALRDRGSDTQYF.

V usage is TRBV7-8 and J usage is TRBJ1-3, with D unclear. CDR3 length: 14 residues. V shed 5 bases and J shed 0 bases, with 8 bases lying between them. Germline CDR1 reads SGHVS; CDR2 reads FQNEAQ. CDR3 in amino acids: CASSRGYSGNTIYF. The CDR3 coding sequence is TGTGCCAGCAGCCGAGGCTACTCTGGAAACACCATATATTTT.

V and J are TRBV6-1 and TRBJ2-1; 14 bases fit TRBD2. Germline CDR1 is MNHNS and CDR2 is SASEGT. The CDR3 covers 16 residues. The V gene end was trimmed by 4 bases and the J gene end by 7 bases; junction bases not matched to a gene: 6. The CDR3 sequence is CASSGGLAGGYNEQFF. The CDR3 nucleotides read TGTGCCAGCAGTGGAGGACTAGCGGGAGGTTATAATGAGCAGTTCTTC.

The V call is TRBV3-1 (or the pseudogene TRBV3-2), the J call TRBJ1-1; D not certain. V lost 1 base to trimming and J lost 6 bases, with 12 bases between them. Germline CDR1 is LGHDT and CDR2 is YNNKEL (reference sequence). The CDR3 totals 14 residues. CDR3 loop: CASSQAGREAEAFF. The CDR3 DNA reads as TGTGCCAGCAGCCAAGCAGGAAGGGAGGCTGAAGCTTTCTTT.

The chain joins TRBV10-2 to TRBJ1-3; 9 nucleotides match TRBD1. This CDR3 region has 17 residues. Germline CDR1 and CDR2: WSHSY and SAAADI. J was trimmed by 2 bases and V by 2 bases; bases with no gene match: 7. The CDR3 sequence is CASSELLHRGPGNTIYF. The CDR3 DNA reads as TGCGCCAGCAGTGAGCTTCTACACAGGGGGCCTGGAAACACCATATATTTT.

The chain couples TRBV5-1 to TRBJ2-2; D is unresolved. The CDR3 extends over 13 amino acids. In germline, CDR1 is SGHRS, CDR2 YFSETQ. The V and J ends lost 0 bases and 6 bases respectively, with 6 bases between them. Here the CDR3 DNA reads TGCGCCAGCAGCTTGGTGCCGGCCGGGGAGCTGTTTTTT. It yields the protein CASSLVPAGELFF.

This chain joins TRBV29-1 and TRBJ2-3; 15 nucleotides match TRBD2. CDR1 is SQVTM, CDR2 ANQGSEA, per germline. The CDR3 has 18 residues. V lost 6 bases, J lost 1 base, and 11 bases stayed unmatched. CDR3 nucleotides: TGCAGCGTCGCGGGACTAGCGGGAGGTTTTAGAGGCACAGATACGCAGTATTTT. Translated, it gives CSVAGLAGGFRGTDTQYF.

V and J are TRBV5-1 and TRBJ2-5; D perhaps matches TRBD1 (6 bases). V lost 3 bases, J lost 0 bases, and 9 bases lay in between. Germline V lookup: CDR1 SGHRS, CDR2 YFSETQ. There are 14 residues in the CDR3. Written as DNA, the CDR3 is TGCGCCAGCAGCTCCCGGGACAACCAAGAGACCCAGTACTTC. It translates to CASSSRDNQETQYF.

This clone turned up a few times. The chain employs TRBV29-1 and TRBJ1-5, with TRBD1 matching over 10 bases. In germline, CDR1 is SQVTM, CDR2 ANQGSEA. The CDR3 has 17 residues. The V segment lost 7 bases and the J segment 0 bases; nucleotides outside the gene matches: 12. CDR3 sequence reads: CSAVPGQGNDSNQPQHF. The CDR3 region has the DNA TGCAGCGCCGTACCGGGACAGGGGAACGATAGCAATCAGCCCCAGCATTTT.

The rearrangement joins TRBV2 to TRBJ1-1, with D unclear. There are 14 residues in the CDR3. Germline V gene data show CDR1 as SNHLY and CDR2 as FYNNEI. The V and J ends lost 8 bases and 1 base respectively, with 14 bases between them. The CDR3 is CASVRLRENTEAFF. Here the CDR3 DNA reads TGTGCCAGCGTAAGATTGAGGGAGAACACTGAAGCTTTCTTT.

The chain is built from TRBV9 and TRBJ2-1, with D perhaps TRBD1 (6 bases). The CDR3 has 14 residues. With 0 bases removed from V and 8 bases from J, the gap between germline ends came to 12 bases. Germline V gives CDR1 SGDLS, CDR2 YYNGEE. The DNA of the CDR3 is TGTGCCAGCAGCGTAGCAGGGGCTGGCGATGAGCAGTTCTTC. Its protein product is CASSVAGAGDEQFF.

The CDR3 nucleotides read TGTGCCAGCAGCTTAGTCGCGGGAGCACGGGAGCAGTACTTC. Amino acid sequence: CASSLVAGAREQYF. The chain couples TRBV7-2 to TRBJ2-7; 7 bases line up with TRBD2. V was pared by 1 base and J by 7 bases, with 7 bases of the junction left unmatched. This CDR3 spans 14 amino acids. CDR1 and CDR2 from the germline V gene are SGHTA and FQGNSA.

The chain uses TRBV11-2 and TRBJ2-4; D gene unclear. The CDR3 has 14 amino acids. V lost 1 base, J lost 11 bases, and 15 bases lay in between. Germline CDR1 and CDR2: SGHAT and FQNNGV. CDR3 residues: CASSLGVGWAVQYF. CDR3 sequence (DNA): TGTGCCAGCAGCTTAGGCGTGGGTTGGGCCGTTCAGTACTTC.

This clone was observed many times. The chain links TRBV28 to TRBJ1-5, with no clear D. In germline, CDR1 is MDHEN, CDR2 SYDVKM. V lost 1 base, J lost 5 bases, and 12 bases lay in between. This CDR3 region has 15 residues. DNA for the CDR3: TGTGCCAGCAGTTTATTCGCCACATTCCATCAGCCCCAGCATTTT. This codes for CASSLFATFHQPQHF.